These 32 T cell receptor beta chains were sequenced from one sample in a study of glioma-infiltrating T cells. Using RNA template, CDR3s of TCR alpha and beta were amplified with iRepertoire arm-PCR. TCRdb reprocessed the multiplex PCR reads via MiXCR and lists one record per CDR3 protein. The sample contains roughly 120,000 distinct CDR3 sequences, approximately 23% of which appear only once. The specimen was glioma tissue, nonneoplastic brain tissue, or PBMCs (not recorded which). The receptors were sampled from a human donor with low-grade glioma or glioblastoma, undergoing nonglioma brain surgery, or in good health (not recorded which).

There are many counts of this clonotype. CDR3 in amino acids: CASSYRDRGNNEQFF. For the CDR3, the DNA is TGTGCCAGTAGTTACCGGGACAGGGGGAACAATGAGCAGTTCTTC. V and J are TRBV19 and TRBJ2-1, with 11 bases fitting TRBD1. The CDR3 totals 15 residues. Germline CDR1 and CDR2: LNHDA and SQIVND (reference sequence). V lost 5 bases to trimming and J lost 5 bases; unmatched junction nucleotides: 5.

Worth noting for this clonotype: This could be a read error, since a much larger clone is one nucleotide away. V gene TRBV10-3 combines with J gene TRBJ2-3, with D unclear. With 10 bases removed from V and 3 bases from J, the gap between germline ends came to 17 bases. Germline V gene lookup returns CDR1 ENHRY and CDR2 SYGVKD. This CDR3 contains 14 residues. DNA of the CDR3: TGTGCCACCACTCCCATGGCGGCGACAGATACGCAGTATTTT. Its translation is CATTPMAATDTQYF.

The V gene is TRBV19, the J gene TRBJ2-6; possibly TRBD1 for D (6 bases). Per germline, CDR1 LNHDA and CDR2 SQIVND (reference sequence). V lost 5 bases to trimming and J lost 4 bases, with 9 bases between them. The CDR3 is 14 amino acids. The chain's CDR3 is CASSEQGGANVLTF. The CDR3 DNA sequence: TGTGCCAGTAGTGAACAGGGAGGGGCCAACGTCCTGACTTTC. Variable domain in full (rest from reference TRBV19 and TRBJ2-6): DGGITQSPKYLFRKEGQNVTLSCEQNLNHDAMYWYRQDPGQGLRLIYYSQIVNDFQKGDIAEGYSVSREKKESFPLTVTSAQKNPTAFYLCASSEQGGANVLTFGAGSRLTVL.

This clonotype came up once. Given a much more abundant clone one base away, this may be a read error. The chain links TRBV7-3 to TRBJ2-3; D perhaps matches TRBD1 (7 bases). Germline-derived CDR1 and CDR2 are SGHTA and FQGTGA. The CDR3 sequence is 15 residues long. CDR3 protein: CASSLWRAGTDRQYF. CDR3 nucleotide sequence: TGTGCCAGCAGCTTATGGAGGGCGGGGACAGATAGGCAGTATTTT. The full variable domain, its missing parts supplied by reference TRBV7-3 and TRBJ2-3, is GAGVSQTPSNKVTEKGKYVELRCDPISGHTALYWYRQSLGQGPEFLIYFQGTGAADDSGLPNDRFFAVRPEGSVSTLKIQRTERGDSAVYLCASSLWRAGTDRQYFGPGTRLTVL.

Comment on this clonotype: A clone one base away is much larger, so this may be a read error. V gene TRBV27 combines with J gene TRBJ1-2; possibly TRBD1 for D (6 bases). CDR1 is MNHEY and CDR2 is SMNVEV in the germline V gene (reference sequence). CDR3 length equals 17 residues. The CDR3 sequence is CASSEGGRGGANYGYSF. CDR3 coding DNA: TGTGCCAGCAGTGAAGGAGGCAGGGGTGGGGCTAACTATGGCTACAGCTTC.

In this sample, this clonotype turned up many times. This rearrangement joins TRBV6-1 to TRBJ1-2, with 7 bases identical to TRBD1. The CDR3 has 13 residues. With 8 bases clipped from V and 4 bases from J, the junction kept 7 bases outside the gene matches. Germline CDR1 reads MNHNS; CDR2 reads SASEGT. Written as DNA, the CDR3 is TGTGCCAGCTGGACAGGTCAAACCTATGGCTACACCTTC. Amino acids: CASWTGQTYGYTF.

This clonotype has a count of ten or more. The chain has TRBV20-1 and TRBJ2-5; D might be TRBD1 or TRBD2, each matching 6 bases. The CDR3 covers 15 residues. Trimming took off 6 bases at V and 1 base at J, with 18 bases between the two ends. Germline CDR1 reads DFQATT; CDR2 reads SNEGSKA (reference sequence). CDR3 nucleotide sequence: TGCAGTGCCCAGGCATCGGGGGCCCTCCAAGAGACCCAGTACTTC. Amino acids: CSAQASGALQETQYF.

This clonotype was counted many times. V usage is TRBV14 and J usage is TRBJ2-3, with TRBD2 matching 8 bases. Germline CDR1 reads SGHDN; CDR2 reads FVKESK. The CDR3 runs 15 residues. Trimming cost V 2 bases and J 1 base; bases outside gene matches: 2. Here the CDR3 reads CASSQLAGRTDTQYF. CDR3 bases: TGTGCCAGCAGCCAATTAGCGGGGCGCACAGATACGCAGTATTTT.

This clonotype was seen ten or more times. This chain connects TRBV29-1 to TRBJ2-7, with a tentative D call TRBD2 (6 bases). Deletions cut 3 bases from V and 9 bases from J, with 15 bases between. Per the germline V gene, CDR1 is SQVTM and CDR2 is ANQGSEA. The CDR3 sequence is 12 residues long. CDR3 in amino acids: CSVEGSNGGQYF. CDR3 DNA: TGCAGCGTTGAGGGGTCGAACGGGGGGCAGTACTTC.

In this sample, this clonotype turned up a few times. V is TRBV29-1 and J is TRBJ1-2; D gene uncertain. V lost 2 bases and J lost 5, with 6 bases in between. The CDR3 runs 11 residues. Germline CDR1 SQVTM, CDR2 ANQGSEA. CDR3 coding DNA: TGCAGCGTTGAAAGCGCGTATGGCTACACCTTC. It codes for CSVESAYGYTF.

This clonotype came up a few times. This may arise from a read error, as a much more abundant clone is one base away. This chain uses TRBV24-1 with TRBJ1-5; D may be TRBD1 (5 bases). The V gene lost 8 bases and the J gene lost 1 base, with 11 bases spanning the gap. CDR3 length equals 14 residues. Germline V lookup: CDR1 KGHDR, CDR2 SFDVKD. The CDR3 reads CATNEPGSNQPQHF. The CDR3, as DNA: TGTGCCACCAATGAACCAGGGAGCAATCAGCCCCAGCATTTT.

The table lists this clonotype with many counts. V is TRBV7-2 and J is TRBJ2-5; D possibly matches TRBD1 or TRBD2 (6 bases each). Germline V gene lookup returns CDR1 SGHTA and CDR2 FQGNSA. The CDR3 covers 15 residues. Trimming removed 2 bases at V and 5 bases at J, with 15 bases between. The CDR3 here is CASSLQPGEVETQYF. CDR3 nucleotide sequence: TGTGCCAGCAGCTTACAGCCAGGGGAGGTGGAGACCCAGTACTTC.

This clonotype was detected ten times or more. The chain recombines TRBV29-1 with TRBJ2-7; the match to TRBD2 covers 13 bases. Trimming cost V 7 bases and J 4 bases; bases outside gene matches: 4. The CDR3 sequence is 13 residues long. Germline-derived CDR1 and CDR2 are SQVTM and ANQGSEA. The CDR3 coding sequence is TGCAGCGGCCGGACTAGCGGGAGTTACGAGCAGTACTTC. It specifies CSGRTSGSYEQYF.

The table lists this clonotype with many counts. This chain joins TRBV20-1 and TRBJ2-3, with 9 nucleotides matching TRBD2. Germline V lookup: CDR1 DFQATT, CDR2 SNEGSKA (reference sequence). V shed 2 bases, J shed 3 bases, and the junction held 6 bases outside the gene matches. The CDR3 length is 15 residues. The CDR3 bases are TGCAGTGCTAGAAACGAGCGGGAGGTTACAGATACGCAGTATTTT. This encodes CSARNEREVTDTQYF.

A note on this clonotype: A read error is possible here, since a much larger clone lies one base away. The chain joins TRBV2 to TRBJ1-5, with D maybe TRBD1 (5 bases). Looked up from germline, CDR1 is SNHLY and CDR2 is FYNNEI. The CDR3 loop spans 16 amino acids. V lost 10 bases and J 0 bases, leaving 19 bases between the germline ends. DNA of the CDR3: TGTGCCATCAGGAAGCGGGGGGAAAATAGCAATCAGCCCCAGCATTTT. Its translation: CAIRKRGENSNQPQHF.

Of note for this clonotype: Mismatch with germline at one junction end may stem from a read error. This chain links TRBV6-2 or TRBV6-3 with TRBJ1-2, with TRBD1 matching over 7 bases. The CDR3 totals 13 residues. Germline V lookup: CDR1 MNHEY, CDR2 SVGEGT. The CDR3: CAGSPGAGGGYTF. The DNA for the CDR3 is TGTGCCGGCAGCCCCGGGGCAGGGGGAGGCTACACCTTC.

This clonotype was picked up many times. This chain connects TRBV4-3 to TRBJ2-7; TRBD1 is a possible D gene (8 bases). The CDR3 covers 16 residues. V shed 3 bases and J shed 2 bases, with 17 bases lying between them. The V gene's germline CDR1 is LGHNA and CDR2 YSLEER. The DNA for the CDR3 is TGCGCCAGCAGCCATGATACAGGGGGGGCTCCCTACGAGCAGTACTTC. This gives the protein CASSHDTGGAPYEQYF.

The V and J genes are TRBV29-1 and TRBJ2-7; D remains unclear. Germline V gene sequence: CDR1 SQVTM, CDR2 ANQGSEA. V lost 2 bases to trimming and J lost 1 base, with 12 bases between them. The CDR3 runs to 14 residues. In DNA form, the CDR3 reads TGCAGCGTTGAATGGCCAGGCCAATCCTACGAGCAGTACTTC. Protein: CSVEWPGQSYEQYF.

The chain joins TRBV5-6 to TRBJ1-1; D perhaps matches TRBD1 (5 bases). V was cut by 0 bases and J by 4 bases, with 16 bases left in between. The CDR3 consists of 16 residues. Germline V CDR1 and CDR2: SGHDT, YYEEEE. Here the CDR3 DNA reads TGTGCCAGCAGCTTGGGCGCGGGGGATATCGGCACTGAAGCTTTCTTT. Its protein is CASSLGAGDIGTEAFF.

This clonotype occurred many times. This chain joins TRBV28 and TRBJ2-7; D possibly corresponds to TRBD2 (6 bases). The CDR3 sequence is 18 residues long. CDR1 and CDR2 (germline): MDHEN, SYDVKM. The germline V and J ends were trimmed by 7 bases and 4 bases, with 29 bases remaining between them. This chain's CDR3 is CASKQGGLQVVDLYEQYF. The CDR3 DNA follows: TGTGCCAGCAAGCAGGGAGGTTTACAGGTTGTCGATTTGTACGAGCAGTACTTC.

As to this clonotype: With a much larger clone just one base away, this may be a read error. The chain employs TRBV9 and TRBJ2-5; no clear D gene. CDR3 length: 13 residues. Trimming removed 0 bases at V and 3 bases at J, with 6 bases between. The germline V gene has CDR1 SGDLS and CDR2 YYNGEE. DNA for the CDR3: TGTGCCAGCAGCGTAGGAGTCGAAGAGACCCAGTACTTC. Translated, it gives CASSVGVEETQYF.

This clonotype was seen more than once but under ten times. CDR3 sequence: CASSLVGSFDEQYF. CDR3 nucleotides: TGTGCCAGCAGCCTTGTCGGGTCTTTCGACGAGCAGTACTTC. The rearrangement links TRBV5-4 to TRBJ2-7, with D unclear. Germline assignment: CDR1 SGHNT and CDR2 YYREEE (reference sequence). V lost 4 bases, J lost 5 bases, and 16 bases lay in between. The CDR3 extends over 14 amino acids.

There are many counts of this clonotype. The rearrangement uses TRBV20-1 and TRBJ1-1, with D unresolved. Per germline, CDR1 DFQATT and CDR2 SNEGSKA (reference sequence). The V end was cut by 5 bases, the J end by 0 bases, with 16 bases between. This CDR3 has 15 amino acids. The CDR3 coding sequence is TGCAGTGCTCTGGGCCGGGTAGGAATGAACACTGAAGCTTTCTTT. Residues: CSALGRVGMNTEAFF.

At least ten counts were recorded for this clonotype. A much larger clone differs by one base, so this may be a read error. The J gene is TRBJ2-3, the V gene TRBV27; no firm D call. Germline V gene lookup returns CDR1 MNHEY and CDR2 SMNVEV (reference sequence). Between the trimmed V and J ends, which lost 7 bases and 3 bases, there was a span of 14 bases. The length of the CDR3 is 14 residues. The CDR3 here is CASNRVGSTDTQYF. In nucleotides, the CDR3 is TGTGCCAGCAATCGTGTCGGATCAACAGATACGCAGTATTTT.

This clonotype was seen at least ten times. This rearrangement joins TRBV24-1 to TRBJ2-3; D gene uncertain. The germline V and J ends were trimmed by 7 bases and 4 bases, with 5 bases remaining between them. There are 11 residues in the CDR3. CDR1 and CDR2 (germline): KGHDR, SFDVKD. CDR3: CATSQSDTQYF. The CDR3, as DNA: TGTGCCACCAGCCAGTCAGATACGCAGTATTTT.

Worth noting for this clonotype: A read error is likely, as this CDR3 ends without the conserved phenylalanine or tryptophan. Here the CDR3 DNA reads TGCAGCGTAAGGGACGGCACCTACGAGCAGTACCTC. Its translation: CSVRDGTYEQYL. The gene calls are TRBV29-1 and TRBJ2-7; TRBD1 or TRBD2 may be the D gene (5 bases each). V was pared by 6 bases and J by 2 bases, with 11 bases between. The CDR3 is 12 residues long. Germline V gene sequence: CDR1 SQVTM, CDR2 ANQGSEA.

Ten or more counts support this clonotype. V gene TRBV4-3 combines with J gene TRBJ2-7; unclear D gene. Germline CDR1 is LGHNA and CDR2 is YSLEER. Trimming shortened V by 0 bases and J by 2 bases, and 11 bases separated the two germline ends. There are 15 residues in the CDR3. CDR3 region: CASSQDLAPTYEQYF. In DNA form, the CDR3 reads TGCGCCAGCAGCCAAGATCTCGCCCCTACCTACGAGCAGTACTTC.

This clonotype was counted between two and nine times. The chain employs TRBV4-1 and TRBJ2-5, with D tentatively TRBD1 (6 bases). The V end lost 4 bases, the J end lost 0 bases, and 18 bases lay between the germline ends. The CDR3 sequence is 17 residues long. The germline V gene has CDR1 MGHRA and CDR2 YSYEKL. DNA for the CDR3: TGCGCCAGCAGCCGGGAGAAGGACAGCACACACCAAGAGACCCAGTACTTC. It is translated as CASSREKDSTHQETQYF.

This clonotype appeared once. The chain joins TRBV5-6 to TRBJ2-7; possible D gene TRBD1, 6 bases. Per germline, CDR1 SGHDT and CDR2 YYEEEE. V dropped 4 bases and J dropped 7 bases, with 24 bases sitting between them. The CDR3 is 16 residues long. The CDR3 region is CASSPLEVASQGEQYF. In DNA, the CDR3 is TGTGCCAGCAGCCCCCTCGAGGTAGCGTCACAGGGTGAGCAGTACTTC.

This clonotype has a handful of counts. The gene calls are TRBV4-3 and TRBJ2-2; TRBD1 agrees at 8 bases. Unmatched junction bases numbered 8, after V lost 1 base and J lost 1 base. CDR3 length equals 18 residues. Germline V CDR1 and CDR2: LGHNA, YSLEER. The DNA of the CDR3 is TGCGCCAGCAGCCAAGGCGCAGGGGGCGCGGGGAACACCGGGGAGCTGTTTTTT. It specifies CASSQGAGGAGNTGELFF.

This clonotype has at least ten counts. The chain has TRBV20-1 and TRBJ1-5, with a possible D match to TRBD1 (5 bases). CDR3 length: 14 amino acids. Trimming took 2 bases from V and 2 from J, leaving 10 bases between them. Germline V gene data show CDR1 as DFQATT and CDR2 as SNEGSKA (reference sequence). The chain's CDR3 is CSARPGTGNQPQHF. The DNA of the CDR3 is TGCAGTGCTAGACCCGGGACGGGCAATCAGCCCCAGCATTTT.

Ten or more counts support this clonotype. The chain uses TRBV27 and TRBJ2-7; perhaps TRBD1 as D (5 bases). The germline CDR1 and CDR2 sequences are MNHEY and SMNVEV (reference sequence). V lost 4 bases to trimming and J lost 4 bases, with 14 bases between them. This CDR3 comprises 14 residues. The CDR3 loop is CASSSGYGVYEQYF. The CDR3 DNA reads as TGTGCCAGCAGTTCAGGGTATGGGGTTTACGAGCAGTACTTC.